The 24 T cell receptor beta chains presented below share a single source sample, sequenced in a study of cytomegalovirus exposure and HLA in healthy donors. Use of 60 Vbeta and 13 Jbeta primers characterized the PCR. Using immunoSEQ multiplex PCR, the repertoire was profiled, and TCRdb retains in-frame clones only, with some absent. Of about 190,000 clones detected, about 87% appear once; the ten largest clones hold approximately 1.7%. Sequencing was performed on PBMCs. These TCRs come from a woman younger than 30 in good health and CMV-seronegative.

The chain uses TRBV2 and TRBJ2-3; the D is unclear. This CDR3 has 15 residues. The germline CDR1 and CDR2 sequences are SNHLY and FYNNEI. V was cut by 3 bases and J by 10 bases, with 20 bases left in between. The DNA of the CDR3 is TGTGCCAGCAGTGACCAGAGACTCGGTTCCTCGTCGCAGTATTTT. Amino acid sequence: CASSDQRLGSSSQYF. The variable domain in full, completed from reference TRBV2 and TRBJ2-3, reads EPEVTQTPSHQVTQMGQEVILRCVPISNHLYFYWYRQILGQKVEFLVSFYNNEISEKSEIFDDQFSVERPDGSNFTLKIRSTKLEDSAMYFCASSDQRLGSSSQYFGPGTRLTVL.

This rearrangement joins TRBV9 to TRBJ2-5, with a weak D call TRBD2 (5 bases). Germline V lookup: CDR1 SGDLS, CDR2 YYNGEE. The length of the CDR3 is 17 residues. V lost 2 bases and J lost 0, with 17 bases in between. In nucleotides, the CDR3 is TGTGCCAGCAGCGTCTCCGGACTCGATACCTACCAAGAGACCCAGTACTTC. It yields the protein CASSVSGLDTYQETQYF.

This clone was detected a few times. The gene calls are TRBV6-1 and TRBJ1-2; 7 nucleotides align to TRBD1. CDR3 length: 15 residues. Unmatched junction bases numbered 13, after V lost 10 bases and J lost 2 bases. Germline CDR1 MNHNS, CDR2 SASEGT. This CDR3 reads CATSGKTGRNYGYTF. CDR3 coding DNA: TGTGCCACTTCCGGTAAGACAGGGAGGAACTATGGCTACACCTTC.

Here the CDR3 reads CASTKLAGGNEQYF. CDR3 sequence (DNA): TGTGCCAGCACCAAACTAGCGGGAGGGAACGAGCAGTACTTC. The J gene is TRBJ2-7, the V gene TRBV6-6; 13 bases are a match to TRBD2. There are 14 residues in the CDR3. V lost 7 bases and J lost 5; bases outside the gene matches: 5. Germline lookup yields CDR1 MNHNY and CDR2 SVGAGI (reference sequence).

This rearrangement joins TRBV10-3 to TRBJ2-7, with D possibly being TRBD2 (6 bases). Deletions cut 6 bases from V and 1 base from J, with 31 bases between. The length of the CDR3 is 20 residues. From germline, CDR1 is ENHRY and CDR2 SYGVKD. CDR3 DNA: TGTGCCATCAGAAACGTCGGTGGGGGGTCCAAATTATACAGATCCTACGAGCAGTACTTC. Protein sequence: CAIRNVGGGSKLYRSYEQYF.

The chain has TRBV11-2 and TRBJ2-7; the D is unclear. V was cut by 0 bases and J by 2 bases, with 8 bases left in between. The CDR3 runs 14 residues. Germline V gene lookup returns CDR1 SGHAT and CDR2 FQNNGV. CDR3 residues: CASSLDTTTYEQYF. The DNA of the CDR3 is TGTGCCAGCAGCTTAGATACGACAACCTACGAGCAGTACTTC.

CDR3 nucleotides: TGCGCCAGCAGACTTACAGGGGACTCTAATGAAAAACTGTTTTTT. Residues: CASRLTGDSNEKLFF. The chain has TRBV5-1 and TRBJ1-4; 7 nucleotides agree with TRBD1. The CDR3 length is 15 residues. The germline gives CDR1 SGHRS, CDR2 YFSETQ. V shed 5 bases, J shed 3 bases, and the junction held 7 bases outside the gene matches.

Here the CDR3 DNA reads TGTGCCAGCAGCTTACGAGGGAGGGAGGATGGCTACACCTTC. Translating it yields CASSLRGREDGYTF. The chain combines TRBV11-3 with TRBJ1-2; D not resolved. Germline V lookup: CDR1 SGHNT, CDR2 YENEEA. Trimming removed 2 bases at V and 6 bases at J, with 13 bases between. This CDR3 comprises 14 residues.

The gene calls are TRBV5-1 and TRBJ2-7; D is possibly TRBD2 (6 bases). V lost 1 base and J lost 4, with 12 bases in between. This CDR3 region has 14 residues. Germline-derived CDR1 and CDR2 are SGHRS and YFSETQ. The DNA of the CDR3 is TGCGCCAGCAGCTTGAGACTAGATGAGTACGAGCAGTACTTC. Translated: CASSLRLDEYEQYF.

The V call is TRBV6-6, the J call TRBJ1-4, with 9 bases aligning to TRBD1. V lost 4 bases to trimming and J lost 8 bases; unmatched junction nucleotides: 11. The CDR3 sequence is 16 residues long. Germline CDR1 is MNHNY and CDR2 is SVGAGI (reference sequence). CDR3 sequence: CASSSDRQGVGEKLFF. CDR3 coding DNA: TGTGCCAGCAGTTCGGACAGACAGGGGGTTGGGGAAAAACTGTTTTTT.

The J gene is TRBJ1-2, the V gene TRBV28; possible D gene TRBD1, 5 bases. Germline CDR1 and CDR2: MDHEN and SYDVKM. The V end was cut by 11 bases, the J end by 4 bases, with 8 bases between. CDR3 length: 10 amino acids. The CDR3 region has the DNA TGTGCCGTAGACAGCTATGGCTACACCTTC. Protein: CAVDSYGYTF.

The chain has TRBV13 and TRBJ2-3, with D possibly TRBD2 on 6 matching bases. Germline V gene sequence: CDR1 PRHDT, CDR2 FYEKMQ (reference sequence). This CDR3 comprises 16 residues. V lost 5 bases, J lost 0 bases, and 15 bases lay in between. As DNA, the CDR3 is TGTGCCAGCAGCCCCTTTGGCGCGGGGAGCACAGATACGCAGTATTTT. This codes for CASSPFGAGSTDTQYF.

The chain joins TRBV25-1 to TRBJ2-7; TRBD2 aligns across 7 bases. Trimming at V came to 8 bases and at J to 0 bases, leaving 10 bases not matched to a gene. The CDR3 consists of 15 residues. The germline V gene has CDR1 MGHDK and CDR2 SYGVNS. CDR3 loop: CASGKGRGSSYEQYF. The CDR3 DNA reads as TGTGCCAGCGGGAAAGGCCGCGGGAGCTCCTACGAGCAGTACTTC.

As DNA, the CDR3 is TGTGCCACCAGCAGACCGACAGGGCCCCCTGGCAATCAGCCCCAGCATTTT. Translated: CATSRPTGPPGNQPQHF. The chain joins TRBV15 to TRBJ1-5, with TRBD1 identical over 7 bases. The CDR3 sequence is 17 residues long. V was clipped by 2 bases and J by 2 bases; unmatched bases: 9. Germline CDR1 and CDR2: LNHNV and YYDKDF (reference sequence). The variable domain in full, with the rest retrieved from reference TRBV15 and TRBJ1-5, is DAMVIQNPRYQVTQFGKPVTLSCSQTLNHNVMYWYQQKSSQAPKLLFHYYDKDFNNEADTPDNFQSRRPNTSFCFLDIRSPGLGDTAMYLCATSRPTGPPGNQPQHFGDGTRLSIL.

The rearrangement links TRBV5-5 to TRBJ2-1; 10 nucleotides line up with TRBD2. The germline gives CDR1 SGHKS, CDR2 YYEKEE (reference sequence). V shed 0 bases, J shed 6 bases, and the junction held 6 bases outside the gene matches. This CDR3 has 16 residues. This CDR3 is CASSLAKLAGTNEQFF. The CDR3 nucleotides are TGTGCCAGCAGCTTGGCCAAACTAGCGGGGACCAATGAGCAGTTCTTC. Using reference TRBV5-5 and TRBJ2-1 for the parts outside the CDR3, the full variable domain is DAGVTQSPTHLIKTRGQQVTLRCSPISGHKSVSWYQQVLGQGPQFIFQYYEKEERGRGNFPDRFSARQFPNYSSELNVNALLLGDSALYLCASSLAKLAGTNEQFFGPGTRLTVL.

The V and J genes are TRBV30 and TRBJ2-2; 8 bases line up with TRBD2. The CDR3 sequence is 16 residues long. V lost 8 bases, J lost 2 bases, and 13 bases stayed unmatched. Germline V gene lookup returns CDR1 GTSNPN and CDR2 SVGIG (reference sequence). The CDR3 loop reads CARTTGTRVNTGELFF. CDR3 coding DNA: TGTGCCCGGACGACCGGGACTAGGGTTAACACCGGGGAGCTGTTTTTT.

The chain uses TRBV18 and TRBJ1-6, with D possibly TRBD1 on 6 matching bases. The CDR3 contains 16 residues. The V gene lost 6 bases and the J gene lost 0 bases, with 12 bases spanning the gap. From germline, CDR1 is KGHSH and CDR2 LQKENI. Here the CDR3 DNA reads TGTGCCAGCTCTCCCAGGGGATCCTCCTATAATTCACCCCTCCACTTT. Encoded protein: CASSPRGSSYNSPLHF.

This clone was seen just once. V gene TRBV7-6 combines with J gene TRBJ1-4; D might be TRBD1 (6 bases). The CDR3 sequence is 17 residues long. V was trimmed by 5 bases and J by 3 bases, leaving 19 bases between them. Germline-derived CDR1 and CDR2 are SGHVS and FNYEAQ. The CDR3 protein is CASSHSGGASPNEKLFF. CDR3 coding DNA: TGTGCCAGCAGCCACTCGGGGGGCGCTTCCCCTAATGAAAAACTGTTTTTT. Combining the CDR3 with reference TRBV7-6 and TRBJ1-4 gives the whole variable domain GAGVSQSPRYKVTKRGQDVALRCDPISGHVSLYWYRQALGQGPEFLTYFNYEAQQDKSGLPNDRFSAERPEGSISTLTIQRTEQRDSAMYRCASSHSGGASPNEKLFFGSGTQLSVL.

This clone was seen only once. The V and J genes are TRBV10-3 and TRBJ2-1, with 10 bases that match TRBD2. Trimming at V came to 7 bases and at J to 6 bases, leaving 3 bases not matched to a gene. Germline V gene lookup returns CDR1 ENHRY and CDR2 SYGVKD. This CDR3 contains 13 residues. DNA for the CDR3: TGTGCCATCAAAAAGCGGGAGGGCAATGAGCAGTTCTTC. Its translation: CAIKKREGNEQFF.

This chain links TRBV18 with TRBJ1-2; D is possibly TRBD1 (6 bases). CDR3 size: 15 residues. Germline V CDR1 and CDR2: KGHSH, LQKENI. V lost 0 bases and J lost 6, with 14 bases in between. The CDR3 is CASSPPSRDKDGYTF. In DNA form, the CDR3 reads TGTGCCAGCTCACCACCATCCAGGGACAAGGATGGCTACACCTTC.

The V call is TRBV19, the J call TRBJ1-5; TRBD1 aligns across 7 bases. Germline trimming cut 5 bases from V and 7 bases from J; bases unmatched to any gene: 5. The CDR3 extends over 13 amino acids. Germline lookup yields CDR1 LNHDA and CDR2 SQIVND (reference sequence). The CDR3 coding sequence is TGTGCCAGTAGTGACAGGGTTCGGCAGCCCCAGCATTTT. Protein product: CASSDRVRQPQHF. Full variable domain (remainder filled in from reference TRBV19 and TRBJ1-5): DGGITQSPKYLFRKEGQNVTLSCEQNLNHDAMYWYRQDPGQGLRLIYYSQIVNDFQKGDIAEGYSVSREKKESFPLTVTSAQKNPTAFYLCASSDRVRQPQHFGDGTRLSIL.

In its sample, this clone was seen once. The chain recombines TRBV9 with TRBJ1-1, with D unresolved. Trimming removed 1 base at V and 0 bases at J, with 4 bases between. The CDR3 consists of 13 residues. Germline-derived CDR1 and CDR2 are SGDLS and YYNGEE. This CDR3 is CASSVLMNTEAFF. CDR3 sequence (DNA): TGTGCCAGCAGCGTATTAATGAACACTGAAGCTTTCTTT.

The chain carries TRBV9 and TRBJ1-1, with TRBD1 identical over 10 bases. The CDR3 extends over 18 amino acids. With 0 bases clipped from V and 1 base from J, the junction kept 9 bases outside the gene matches. Germline V lookup: CDR1 SGDLS, CDR2 YYNGEE. The CDR3 region is CASSVALRQGAGNTEAFF. Written as DNA, the CDR3 is TGTGCCAGCAGCGTAGCTTTGCGACAGGGGGCGGGGAACACTGAAGCTTTCTTT. Using reference TRBV9 and TRBJ1-1 for the parts outside the CDR3, the full variable domain is DSGVTQTPKHLITATGQRVTLRCSPRSGDLSVYWYQQSLDQGLQFLIQYYNGEERAKGNILERFSAQQFPDLHSELNLSSLELGDSALYFCASSVALRQGAGNTEAFFGQGTRLTVV.

This chain connects TRBV4-1 to TRBJ2-1; 11 bases are a match to TRBD2. Germline CDR1 MGHRA, CDR2 YSYEKL. The CDR3 spans 20 residues. The junction had 16 bases not matched to a gene; V was cut back by 2 bases and J by 4 bases. The CDR3, as DNA: TGCGCCAGCAGCCAAACGGGGGACAGGGTAGCGGGAGGGCCGTACAATGAGCAGTTCTTC. It encodes CASSQTGDRVAGGPYNEQFF.